This TCR beta chain was sequenced in a study of cytomegalovirus exposure and HLA in healthy donors. Vbeta (60) and Jbeta (13) primers were used in the PCR. The protocol was immunoSEQ multiplex PCR, while the TCRdb copy is restricted to in-frame clones and leaves out a portion. There are around 170,000 clones in the sample; roughly 80% occur only once, and 1% to 1.5% lies in the top ten. Study findings and constraints: Three chains linked to CMV were shown in vitro to be specific for CMV antigens.

Comment on this clone: Its matching antigen is unknown.

This sequence originates from a man aged 45 to 65 in good health and CMV-seropositive. The sequenced sample consisted of PBMCs.

The CDR3 nucleotides read TGCGCCAGCAGCCAAGGAGGGACACGGAGTGAAAAACTGTTTTTT. Translating gives CASSQGGTRSEKLFF. The chain is built from TRBV4-3 and TRBJ1-4; a possible D gene is TRBD1 (6 bases). The CDR3 consists of 15 residues. V lost 1 base and J 7 bases, leaving 13 bases between the germline ends. Germline CDR1 LGHNA, CDR2 YSLEER.